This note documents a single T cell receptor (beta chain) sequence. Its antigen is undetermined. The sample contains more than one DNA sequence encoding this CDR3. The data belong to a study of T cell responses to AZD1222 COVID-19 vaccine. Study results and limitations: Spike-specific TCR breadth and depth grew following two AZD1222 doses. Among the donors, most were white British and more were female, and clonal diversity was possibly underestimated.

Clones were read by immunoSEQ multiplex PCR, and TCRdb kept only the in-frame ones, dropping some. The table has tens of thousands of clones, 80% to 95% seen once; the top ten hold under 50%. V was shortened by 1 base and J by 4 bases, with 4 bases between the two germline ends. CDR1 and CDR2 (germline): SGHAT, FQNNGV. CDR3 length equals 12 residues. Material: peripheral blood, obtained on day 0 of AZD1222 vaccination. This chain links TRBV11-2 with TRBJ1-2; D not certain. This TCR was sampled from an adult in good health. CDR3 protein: CASSLGSYGYTF. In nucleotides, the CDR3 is TGTGCCAGCAGCTTAGGTAGCTATGGCTACACCTTC. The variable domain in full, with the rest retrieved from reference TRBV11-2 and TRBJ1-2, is EAGVAQSPRYKIIEKRQSVAFWCNPISGHATLYWYQQILGQGPKLLIQFQNNGVVDDSQLPKDRFSAERLKGVDSTLKIQPAKLEDSAVYLCASSLGSYGYTFGSGTRLTVV.